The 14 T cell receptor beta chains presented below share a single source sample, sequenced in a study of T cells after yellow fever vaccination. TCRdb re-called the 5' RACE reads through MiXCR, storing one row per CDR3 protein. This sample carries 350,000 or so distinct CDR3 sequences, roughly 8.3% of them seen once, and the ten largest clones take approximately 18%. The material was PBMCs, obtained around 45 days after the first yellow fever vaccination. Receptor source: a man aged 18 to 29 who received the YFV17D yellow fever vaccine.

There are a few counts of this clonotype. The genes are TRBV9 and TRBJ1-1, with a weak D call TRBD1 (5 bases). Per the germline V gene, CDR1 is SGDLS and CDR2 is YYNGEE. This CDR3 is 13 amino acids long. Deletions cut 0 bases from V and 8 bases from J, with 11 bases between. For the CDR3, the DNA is TGTGCCAGCAGCGTAGATGGGGACGGGGAAGCTTTCTTT. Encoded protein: CASSVDGDGEAFF. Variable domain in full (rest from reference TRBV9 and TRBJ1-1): DSGVTQTPKHLITATGQRVTLRCSPRSGDLSVYWYQQSLDQGLQFLIQYYNGEERAKGNILERFSAQQFPDLHSELNLSSLELGDSALYFCASSVDGDGEAFFGQGTRLTVV.

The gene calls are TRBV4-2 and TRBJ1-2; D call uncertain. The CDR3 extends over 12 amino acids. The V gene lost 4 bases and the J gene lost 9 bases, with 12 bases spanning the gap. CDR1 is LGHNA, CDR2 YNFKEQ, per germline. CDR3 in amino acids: CASSPGLLCYTF. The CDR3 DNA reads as TGTGCCAGCAGCCCCGGGCTCCTCTGCTACACCTTC.

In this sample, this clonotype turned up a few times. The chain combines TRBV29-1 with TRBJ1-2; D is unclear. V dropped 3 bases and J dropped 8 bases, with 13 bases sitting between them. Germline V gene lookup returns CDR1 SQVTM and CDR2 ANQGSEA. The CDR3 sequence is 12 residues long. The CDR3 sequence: CSVDGGPGGYTF. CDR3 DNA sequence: TGCAGCGTTGATGGAGGGCCGGGGGGCTACACCTTC.

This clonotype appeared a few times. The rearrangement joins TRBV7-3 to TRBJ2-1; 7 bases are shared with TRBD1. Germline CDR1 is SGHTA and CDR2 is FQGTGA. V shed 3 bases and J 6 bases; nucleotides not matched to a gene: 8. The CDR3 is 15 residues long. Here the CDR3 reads CASSFDRVGINEQFF. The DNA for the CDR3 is TGTGCCAGCAGCTTCGACAGGGTAGGGATCAATGAGCAGTTCTTC.

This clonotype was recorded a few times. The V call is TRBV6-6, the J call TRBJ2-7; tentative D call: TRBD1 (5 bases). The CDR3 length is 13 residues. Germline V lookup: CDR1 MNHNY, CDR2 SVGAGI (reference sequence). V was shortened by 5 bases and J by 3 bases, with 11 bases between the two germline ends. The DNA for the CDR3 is TGTGCCAGCAGTGGAATCGACAGCTACGAGCAGTACGTC. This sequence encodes CASSGIDSYEQYV.

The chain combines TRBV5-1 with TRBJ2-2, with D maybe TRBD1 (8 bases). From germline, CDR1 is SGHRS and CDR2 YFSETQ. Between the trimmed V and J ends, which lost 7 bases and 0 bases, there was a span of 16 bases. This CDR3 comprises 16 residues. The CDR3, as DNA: TGCGCCAGCGGCGGGGGACAGGTGACGAACACCGGGGAGCTGTTTTTT. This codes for CASGGGQVTNTGELFF.

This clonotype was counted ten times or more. Here the CDR3 reads CATSREGDTQYF. As DNA, the CDR3 is TGTGCCACCAGCAGAGAGGGGGATACGCAGTATTTT. This chain links TRBV15 with TRBJ2-3; no definite D call. From germline, CDR1 is LNHNV and CDR2 YYDKDF (reference sequence). This CDR3 contains 12 residues. With 0 bases removed from V and 6 bases from J, the gap between germline ends came to 4 bases.

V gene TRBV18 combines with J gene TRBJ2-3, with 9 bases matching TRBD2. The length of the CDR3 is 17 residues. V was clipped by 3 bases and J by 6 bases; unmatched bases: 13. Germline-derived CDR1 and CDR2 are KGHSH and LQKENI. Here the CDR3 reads CASSPPRGRGGSDTQYF. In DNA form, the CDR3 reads TGTGCCAGCTCACCGCCAAGAGGGCGGGGGGGATCCGATACGCAGTATTTT.

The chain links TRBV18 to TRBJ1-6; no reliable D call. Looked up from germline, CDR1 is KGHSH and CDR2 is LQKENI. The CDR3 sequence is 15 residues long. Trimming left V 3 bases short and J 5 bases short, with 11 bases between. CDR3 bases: TGTGCCAGCTCACCGGCGGCGGACGATAATTCACCCCTCCACTTT. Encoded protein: CASSPAADDNSPLHF.

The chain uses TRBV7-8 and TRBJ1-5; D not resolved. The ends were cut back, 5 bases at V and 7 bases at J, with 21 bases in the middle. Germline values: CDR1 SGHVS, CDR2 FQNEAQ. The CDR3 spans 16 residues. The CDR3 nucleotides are TGTGCCAGCAGCCTCTTTGCAGCCGCTACGGGCCAGCCCCAGCATTTT. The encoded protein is CASSLFAAATGQPQHF.

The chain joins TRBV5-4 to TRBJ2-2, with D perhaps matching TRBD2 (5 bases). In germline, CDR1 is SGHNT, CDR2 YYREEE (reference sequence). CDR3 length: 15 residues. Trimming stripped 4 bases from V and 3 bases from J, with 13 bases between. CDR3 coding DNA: TGTGCCAGCAGCCCAGGCTCGAGGGACACCGGGGAGCTGTTTTTT. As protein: CASSPGSRDTGELFF.

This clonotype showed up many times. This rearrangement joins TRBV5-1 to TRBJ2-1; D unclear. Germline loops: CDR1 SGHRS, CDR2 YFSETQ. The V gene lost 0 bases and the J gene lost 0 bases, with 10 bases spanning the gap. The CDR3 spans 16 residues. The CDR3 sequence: CASSLGPGYSYNEQFF. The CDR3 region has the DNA TGCGCCAGCAGCTTGGGTCCCGGGTACTCCTACAATGAGCAGTTCTTC.

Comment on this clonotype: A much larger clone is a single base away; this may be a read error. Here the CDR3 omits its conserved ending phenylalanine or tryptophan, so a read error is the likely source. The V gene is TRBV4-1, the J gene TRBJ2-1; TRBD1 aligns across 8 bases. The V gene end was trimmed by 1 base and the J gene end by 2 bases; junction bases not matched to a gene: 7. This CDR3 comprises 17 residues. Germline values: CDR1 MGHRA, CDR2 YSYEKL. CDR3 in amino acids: CASSQVAGTGPYNEQFS. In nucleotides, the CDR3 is TGCGCCAGCAGCCAAGTGGCCGGGACAGGTCCCTACAATGAGCAGTTCTCC.

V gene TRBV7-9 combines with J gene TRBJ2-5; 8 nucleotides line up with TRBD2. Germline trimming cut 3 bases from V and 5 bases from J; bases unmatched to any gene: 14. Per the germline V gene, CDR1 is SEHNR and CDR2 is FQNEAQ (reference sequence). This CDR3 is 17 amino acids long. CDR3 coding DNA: TGTGCCAGCAGCTTTGGACTAGCTCCGGTTTTAGGGGAGACCCAGTACTTC. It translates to CASSFGLAPVLGETQYF.